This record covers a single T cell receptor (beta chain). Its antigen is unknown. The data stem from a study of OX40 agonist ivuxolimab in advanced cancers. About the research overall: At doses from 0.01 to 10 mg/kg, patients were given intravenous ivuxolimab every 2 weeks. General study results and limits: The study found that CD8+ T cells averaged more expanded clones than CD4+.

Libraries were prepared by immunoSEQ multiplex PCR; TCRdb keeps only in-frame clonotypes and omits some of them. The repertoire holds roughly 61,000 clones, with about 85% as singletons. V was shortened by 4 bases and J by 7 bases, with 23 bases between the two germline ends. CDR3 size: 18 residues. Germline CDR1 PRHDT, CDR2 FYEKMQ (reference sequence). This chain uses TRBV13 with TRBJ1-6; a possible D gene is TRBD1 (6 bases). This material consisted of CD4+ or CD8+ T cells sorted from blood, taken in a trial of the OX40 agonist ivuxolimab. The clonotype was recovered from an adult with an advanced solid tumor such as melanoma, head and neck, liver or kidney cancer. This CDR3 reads CASSYFGTPPFQNSPLHF. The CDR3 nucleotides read TGTGCCAGCAGCTACTTCGGGACACCACCCTTCCAGAATTCACCCCTCCACTTT.